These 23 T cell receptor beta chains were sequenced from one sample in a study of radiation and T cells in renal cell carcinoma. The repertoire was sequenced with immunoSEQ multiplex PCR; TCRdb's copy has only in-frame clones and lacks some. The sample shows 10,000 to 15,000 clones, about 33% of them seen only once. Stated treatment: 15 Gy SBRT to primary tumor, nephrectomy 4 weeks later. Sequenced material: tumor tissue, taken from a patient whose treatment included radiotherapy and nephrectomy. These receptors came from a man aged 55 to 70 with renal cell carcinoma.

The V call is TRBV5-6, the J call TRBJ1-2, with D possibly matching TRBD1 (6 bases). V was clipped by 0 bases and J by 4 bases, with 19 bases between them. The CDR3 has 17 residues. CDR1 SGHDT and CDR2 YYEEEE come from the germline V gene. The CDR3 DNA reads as TGTGCCAGCAGCTTGGCCTTACTAACGACAGGCTCCTATGGCTACACCTTC. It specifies CASSLALLTTGSYGYTF.

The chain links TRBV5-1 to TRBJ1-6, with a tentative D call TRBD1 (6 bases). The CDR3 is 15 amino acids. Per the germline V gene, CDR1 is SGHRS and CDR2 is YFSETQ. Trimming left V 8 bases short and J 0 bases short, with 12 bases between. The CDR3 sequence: CASSDSNSYNSPLHF. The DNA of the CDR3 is TGCGCCAGTTCGGACAGCAACTCCTATAATTCACCCCTCCACTTT.

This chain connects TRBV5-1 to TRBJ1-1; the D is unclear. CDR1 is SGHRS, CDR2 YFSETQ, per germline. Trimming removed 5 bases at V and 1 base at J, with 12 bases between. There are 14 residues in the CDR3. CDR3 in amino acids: CASRLDVQNTEAFF. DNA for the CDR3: TGCGCCAGCAGACTCGACGTACAGAACACTGAAGCTTTCTTT.

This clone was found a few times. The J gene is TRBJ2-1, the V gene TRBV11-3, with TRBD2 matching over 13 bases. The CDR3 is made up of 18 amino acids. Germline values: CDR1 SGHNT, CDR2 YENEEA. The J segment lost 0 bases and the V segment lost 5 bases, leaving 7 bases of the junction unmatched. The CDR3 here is CASSTGLAGVSSYNEQFF. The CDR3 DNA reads TGTGCCAGCAGCACCGGACTAGCGGGGGTAAGCTCCTACAATGAGCAGTTCTTC. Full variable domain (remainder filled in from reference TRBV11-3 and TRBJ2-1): EAGVVQSPRYKIIEKKQPVAFWCNPISGHNTLYWYLQNLGQGPELLIRYENEEAVDDSQLPKDRFSAERLKGVDSTLKIQPAELGDSAVYLCASSTGLAGVSSYNEQFFGPGTRLTVL.

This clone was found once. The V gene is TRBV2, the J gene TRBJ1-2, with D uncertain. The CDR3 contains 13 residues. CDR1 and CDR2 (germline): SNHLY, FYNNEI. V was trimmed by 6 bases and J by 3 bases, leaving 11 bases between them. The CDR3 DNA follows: TGTGCCAGCAGGTTCCCGGGAGACTATGGCTACACCTTC. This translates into CASRFPGDYGYTF. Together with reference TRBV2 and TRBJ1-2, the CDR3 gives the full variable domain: EPEVTQTPSHQVTQMGQEVILRCVPISNHLYFYWYRQILGQKVEFLVSFYNNEISEKSEIFDDQFSVERPDGSNFTLKIRSTKLEDSAMYFCASRFPGDYGYTFGSGTRLTVV.

The CDR3 DNA reads TGTGCCAGCAGCTTAAGGCAGGGCGTTTATAATTCACCCCTCCACTTT. This sequence encodes CASSLRQGVYNSPLHF. The chain joins TRBV7-6 to TRBJ1-6; maybe TRBD1 (5 bases). Germline loops: CDR1 SGHVS, CDR2 FNYEAQ. This CDR3 comprises 16 residues. The V gene lost 2 bases and the J gene lost 4 bases, with 12 bases spanning the gap.

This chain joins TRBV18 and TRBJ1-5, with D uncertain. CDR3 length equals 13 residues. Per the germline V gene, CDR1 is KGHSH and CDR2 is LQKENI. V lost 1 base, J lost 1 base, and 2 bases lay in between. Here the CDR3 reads CASSPQSNQPQHF. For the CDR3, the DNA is TGTGCCAGCTCACCACAAAGCAATCAGCCCCAGCATTTT.

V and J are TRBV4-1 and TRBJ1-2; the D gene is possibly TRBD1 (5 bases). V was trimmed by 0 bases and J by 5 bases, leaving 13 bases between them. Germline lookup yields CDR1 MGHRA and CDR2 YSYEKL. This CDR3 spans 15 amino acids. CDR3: CASSQEGAVTYGYTF. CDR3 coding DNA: TGCGCCAGCAGCCAAGAAGGGGCGGTAACTTATGGCTACACCTTC.

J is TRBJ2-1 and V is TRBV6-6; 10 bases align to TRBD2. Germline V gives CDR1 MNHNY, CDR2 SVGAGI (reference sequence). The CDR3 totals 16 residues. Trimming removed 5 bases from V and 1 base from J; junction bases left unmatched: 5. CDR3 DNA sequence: TGTGCCAGCAGTCTCATGGGACTAGCGTCCTACAATGAGCAGTTCTTC. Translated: CASSLMGLASYNEQFF.

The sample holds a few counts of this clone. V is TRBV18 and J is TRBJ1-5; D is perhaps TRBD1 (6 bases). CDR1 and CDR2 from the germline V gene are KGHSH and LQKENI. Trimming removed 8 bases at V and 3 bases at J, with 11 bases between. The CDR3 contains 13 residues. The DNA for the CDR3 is TGTGCCAGCGCGCAGGGGAACAATCAGCCCCAGCATTTT. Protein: CASAQGNNQPQHF.

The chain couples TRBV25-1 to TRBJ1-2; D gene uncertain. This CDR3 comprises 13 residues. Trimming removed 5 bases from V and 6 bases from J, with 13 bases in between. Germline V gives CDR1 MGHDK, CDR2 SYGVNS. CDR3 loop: CASSIGSGDGYTF. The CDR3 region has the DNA TGTGCCAGCAGTATTGGCTCCGGAGATGGCTACACCTTC.

For the CDR3, the DNA is TGCAGCGTTGGAGACCCGGGACATAATCAGCCCCAGCATTTT. Translating it yields CSVGDPGHNQPQHF. This rearrangement joins TRBV29-1 to TRBJ1-5; weak D call: TRBD1 (6 bases). V was clipped by 4 bases and J by 4 bases, with 14 bases between them. The CDR3 runs to 14 residues. Germline values: CDR1 SQVTM, CDR2 ANQGSEA.

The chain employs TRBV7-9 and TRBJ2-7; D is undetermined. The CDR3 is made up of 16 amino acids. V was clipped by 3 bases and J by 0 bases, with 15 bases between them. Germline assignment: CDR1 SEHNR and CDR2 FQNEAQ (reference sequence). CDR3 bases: TGTGCCAGCAGCTTTGATGTACAGAAAAGCTCCTACGAGCAGTACGTC. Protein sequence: CASSFDVQKSSYEQYV.

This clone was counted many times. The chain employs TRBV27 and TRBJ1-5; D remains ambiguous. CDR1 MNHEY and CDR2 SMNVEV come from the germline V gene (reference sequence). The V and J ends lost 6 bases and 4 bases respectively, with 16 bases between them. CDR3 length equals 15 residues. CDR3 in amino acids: CASRELGLGNQPQHF. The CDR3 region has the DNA TGTGCCAGCAGAGAACTAGGGTTAGGTAATCAGCCCCAGCATTTT.

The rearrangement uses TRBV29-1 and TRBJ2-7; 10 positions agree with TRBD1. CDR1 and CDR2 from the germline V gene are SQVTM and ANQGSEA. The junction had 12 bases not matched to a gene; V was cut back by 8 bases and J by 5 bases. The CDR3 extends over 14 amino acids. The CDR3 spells CSPIPTGGRHEQYV. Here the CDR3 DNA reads TGCAGCCCCATCCCGACAGGGGGCCGCCACGAGCAGTACGTC.

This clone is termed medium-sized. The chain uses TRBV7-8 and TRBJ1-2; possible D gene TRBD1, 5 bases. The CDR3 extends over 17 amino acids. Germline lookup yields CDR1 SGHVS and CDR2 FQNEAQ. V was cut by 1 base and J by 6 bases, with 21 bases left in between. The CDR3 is CASSLVLQGSMSDGYTF. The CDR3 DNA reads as TGTGCCAGCAGCTTAGTGCTTCAGGGCTCAATGTCGGATGGCTACACCTTC.

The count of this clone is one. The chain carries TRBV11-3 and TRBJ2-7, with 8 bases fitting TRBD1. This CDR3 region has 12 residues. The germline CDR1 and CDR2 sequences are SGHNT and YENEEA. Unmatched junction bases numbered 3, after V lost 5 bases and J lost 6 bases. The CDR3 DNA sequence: TGTGCCAGCAGCGCGGACAGGGCCGAGCAGTACGTC. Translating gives CASSADRAEQYV.

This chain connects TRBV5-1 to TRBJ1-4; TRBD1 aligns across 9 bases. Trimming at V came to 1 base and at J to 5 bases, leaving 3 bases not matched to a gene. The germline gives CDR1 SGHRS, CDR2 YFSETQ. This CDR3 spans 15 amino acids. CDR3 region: CASSLRTGENEKLFF. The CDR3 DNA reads TGCGCCAGCAGCTTGAGGACAGGGGAAAATGAAAAACTGTTTTTT.

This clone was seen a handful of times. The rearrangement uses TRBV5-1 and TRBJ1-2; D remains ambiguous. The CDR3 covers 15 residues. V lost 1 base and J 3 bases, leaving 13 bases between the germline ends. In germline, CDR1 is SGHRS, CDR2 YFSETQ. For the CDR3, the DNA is TGCGCCAGCAGCTTGTATGGTTCGCGGGACTATGGCTACACCTTC. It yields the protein CASSLYGSRDYGYTF. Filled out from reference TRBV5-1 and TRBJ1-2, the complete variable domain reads KAGVTQTPRYLIKTRGQQVTLSCSPISGHRSVSWYQQTPGQGLQFLFEYFSETQRNKGNFPGRFSGRQFSNSRSEMNVSTLELGDSALYLCASSLYGSRDYGYTFGSGTRLTVV.

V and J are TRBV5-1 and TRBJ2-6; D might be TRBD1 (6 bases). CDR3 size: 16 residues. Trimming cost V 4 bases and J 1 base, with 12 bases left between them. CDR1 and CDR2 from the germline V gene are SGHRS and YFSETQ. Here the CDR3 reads CASSPNRVSGANVLTF. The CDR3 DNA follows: TGCGCCAGCAGCCCGAACAGGGTATCTGGGGCCAACGTCCTGACTTTC.

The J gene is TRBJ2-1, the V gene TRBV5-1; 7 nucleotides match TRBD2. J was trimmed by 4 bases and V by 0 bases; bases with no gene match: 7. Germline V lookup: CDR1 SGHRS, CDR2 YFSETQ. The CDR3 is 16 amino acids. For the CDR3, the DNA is TGCGCCAGCAGCTTGGGTGGGGGAGGGCCGTACAATGAGCAGTTCTTC. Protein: CASSLGGGGPYNEQFF.

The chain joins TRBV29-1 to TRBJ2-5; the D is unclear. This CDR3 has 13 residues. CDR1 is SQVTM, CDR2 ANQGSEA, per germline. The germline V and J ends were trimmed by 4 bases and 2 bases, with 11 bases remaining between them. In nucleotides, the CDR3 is TGCAGCGTTGTCTTCCCTACGCAAGAGACCCAGTACTTC. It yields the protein CSVVFPTQETQYF.

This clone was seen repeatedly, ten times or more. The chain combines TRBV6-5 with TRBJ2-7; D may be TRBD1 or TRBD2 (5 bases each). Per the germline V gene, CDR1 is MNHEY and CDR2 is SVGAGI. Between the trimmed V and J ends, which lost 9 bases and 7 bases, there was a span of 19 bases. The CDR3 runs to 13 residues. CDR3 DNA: TGTGCCAGTTCCGTCCAGGGTGGCGGGGAGCAGTACTTC. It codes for CASSVQGGGEQYF.